This is a list of T cell receptor beta chains from one sample in a study of shared clonotypes between healthy human individuals. The table came from immunoSEQ multiplex PCR; TCRdb's copy has only in-frame clones and leaves some out. The table has some 1,900,000 clones, less than 95% seen once; the top ten hold 1.2%. What was sequenced was naive CD8+ T cells sorted from blood. The origin of the receptors is a man aged 18 to 30 in good health. The CDR3 runs from the conserved cysteine through the conserved F or W. A D gene is named only where the DNA matches it firmly. Only some rows state a clone size, as once, few, many or a class for expanded clones.

j_call,clone_size,d_call,v_call,cdr3_aa,cdr3_nt
TRBJ2-7,-,-,TRBV5-1,CASSSKGPGSGLHEQYF,TGCGCCAGCAGCTCAAAGGGACCGGGATCCGGACTCCACGAGCAGTACTTC
TRBJ2-5,-,-,TRBV6-5,CASSTLMGLQETQYF,TGTGCCAGCAGTACACTGATGGGGTTACAAGAGACCCAGTACTTC
TRBJ1-1,-,-,TRBV5-4,CASSWGSTEAFF,TGTGCCAGCAGTTGGGGGAGCACTGAAGCTTTCTTT
TRBJ1-1,-,-,TRBV19,CASMGGPTGTEAFF,TGTGCCAGTATGGGGGGCCCCACAGGGACTGAAGCTTTCTTT
TRBJ2-2,-,-,TRBV7-7,CASEGNTGELFF,TGTGCTAGCGAAGGGAACACCGGGGAGCTGTTTTTT
TRBJ2-7,-,-,TRBV29-1,CSVSRARNDEQYF,TGCAGCGTCTCAAGGGCTAGAAACGACGAGCAGTACTTC
TRBJ1-2,-,-,TRBV6-5,CASSYSLPTTRDGYTF,TGTGCCAGCAGTTACTCTCTTCCCACCACTCGGGATGGCTACACCTTC
TRBJ2-2,-,-,TRBV11-3,CASSLTRTGELFF,TGTGCCAGCAGCTTGACGAGGACCGGGGAGCTGTTTTTT
TRBJ2-3,few,-,TRBV9,CASSAPSTDTQYF,TGTGCCAGCAGCGCCCCTAGCACAGATACGCAGTATTTT
TRBJ1-6,-,-,TRBV28,CASSTRQSRSYNSPLHF,TGTGCCAGCAGTACCCGACAGTCGCGCTCCTATAATTCACCCCTCCACTTT
TRBJ2-7,-,-,TRBV28,CASSLDYEQYF,TGTGCCAGCAGTTTGGACTACGAGCAGTACTTC